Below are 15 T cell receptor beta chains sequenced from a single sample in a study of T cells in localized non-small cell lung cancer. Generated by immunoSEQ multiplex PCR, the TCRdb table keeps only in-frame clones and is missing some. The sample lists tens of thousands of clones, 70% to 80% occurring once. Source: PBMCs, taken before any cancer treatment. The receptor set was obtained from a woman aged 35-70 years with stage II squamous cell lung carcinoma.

The CDR3 sequence is CASSLGAGGSTDTQYF. The DNA for the CDR3 is TGCGCCAGCAGCTTGGGGGCGGGAGGCAGCACAGATACGCAGTATTTT. The chain is built from TRBV5-1 and TRBJ2-3, with 8 nucleotides matching TRBD2. With 0 bases clipped from V and 0 bases from J, the junction kept 3 bases outside the gene matches. CDR3 length: 16 residues. Germline lookup yields CDR1 SGHRS and CDR2 YFSETQ.

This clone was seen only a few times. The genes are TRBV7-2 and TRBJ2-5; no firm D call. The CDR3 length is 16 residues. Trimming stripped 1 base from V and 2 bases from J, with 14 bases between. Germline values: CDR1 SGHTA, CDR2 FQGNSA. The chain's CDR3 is CASSLGPLLQQETQYF. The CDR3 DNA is TGTGCCAGCAGCTTAGGGCCGCTGCTCCAACAAGAGACCCAGTACTTC.

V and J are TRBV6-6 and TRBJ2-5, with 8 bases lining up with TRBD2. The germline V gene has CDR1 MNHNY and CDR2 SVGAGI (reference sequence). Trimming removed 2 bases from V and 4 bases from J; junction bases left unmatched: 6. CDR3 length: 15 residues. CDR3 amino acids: CASSYQRESGETQYF. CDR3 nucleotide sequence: TGTGCCAGCAGTTACCAGCGGGAGTCGGGAGAGACCCAGTACTTC.

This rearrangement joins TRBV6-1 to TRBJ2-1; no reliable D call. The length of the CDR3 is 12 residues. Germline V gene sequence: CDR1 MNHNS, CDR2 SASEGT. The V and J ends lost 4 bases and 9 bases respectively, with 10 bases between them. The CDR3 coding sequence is TGTGCCAGCAGTGCAAATTGGAGTGAGCAGTTCTTC. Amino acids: CASSANWSEQFF.

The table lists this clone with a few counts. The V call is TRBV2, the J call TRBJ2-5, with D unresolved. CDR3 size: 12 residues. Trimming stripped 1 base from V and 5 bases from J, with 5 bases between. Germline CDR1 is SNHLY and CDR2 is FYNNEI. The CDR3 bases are TGTGCCAGCAGTGAAGTGGATGAGACCCAGTACTTC. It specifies CASSEVDETQYF.

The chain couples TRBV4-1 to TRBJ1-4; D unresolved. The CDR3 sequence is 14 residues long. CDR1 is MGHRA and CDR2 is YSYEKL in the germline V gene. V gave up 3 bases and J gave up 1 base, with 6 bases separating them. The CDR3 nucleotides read TGCGCCAGCAGCCAGGACGGAACTAATGAAAAACTGTTTTTT. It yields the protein CASSQDGTNEKLFF.

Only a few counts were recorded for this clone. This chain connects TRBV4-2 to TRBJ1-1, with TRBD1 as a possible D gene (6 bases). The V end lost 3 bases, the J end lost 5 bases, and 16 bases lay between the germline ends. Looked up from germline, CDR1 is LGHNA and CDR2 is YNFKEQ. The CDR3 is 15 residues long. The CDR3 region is CASSHAGTKDTEAFF. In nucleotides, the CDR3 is TGTGCCAGCAGCCATGCCGGGACAAAAGATACTGAAGCTTTCTTT.

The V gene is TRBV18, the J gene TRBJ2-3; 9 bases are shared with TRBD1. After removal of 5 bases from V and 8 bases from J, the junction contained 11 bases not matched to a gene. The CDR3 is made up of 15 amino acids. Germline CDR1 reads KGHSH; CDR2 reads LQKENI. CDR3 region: CASSARRDRESTQYF. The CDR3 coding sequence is TGTGCCAGCTCAGCCCGGCGGGACAGGGAGAGTACGCAGTATTTT.

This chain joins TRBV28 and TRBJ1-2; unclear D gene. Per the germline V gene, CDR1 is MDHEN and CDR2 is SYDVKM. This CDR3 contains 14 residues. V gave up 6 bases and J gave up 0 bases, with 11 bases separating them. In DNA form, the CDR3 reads TGTGCCAGCAGCCAAGGGAGTACTAACTATGGCTACACCTTC. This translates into CASSQGSTNYGYTF.

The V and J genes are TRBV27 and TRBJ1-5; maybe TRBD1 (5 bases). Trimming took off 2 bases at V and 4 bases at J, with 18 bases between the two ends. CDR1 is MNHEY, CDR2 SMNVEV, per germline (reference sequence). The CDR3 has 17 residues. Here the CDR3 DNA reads TGTGCCAGCAGTTTAAAGGCAGGGCTTACAAATAATCAGCCCCAGCATTTT. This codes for CASSLKAGLTNNQPQHF.

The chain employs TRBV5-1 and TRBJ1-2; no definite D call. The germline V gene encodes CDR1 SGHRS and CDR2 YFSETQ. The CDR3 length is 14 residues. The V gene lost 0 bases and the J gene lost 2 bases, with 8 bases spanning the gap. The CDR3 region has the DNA TGCGCCAGCAGCTTGGACGTCAGAAACTATGGCTACACCTTC. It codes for CASSLDVRNYGYTF.

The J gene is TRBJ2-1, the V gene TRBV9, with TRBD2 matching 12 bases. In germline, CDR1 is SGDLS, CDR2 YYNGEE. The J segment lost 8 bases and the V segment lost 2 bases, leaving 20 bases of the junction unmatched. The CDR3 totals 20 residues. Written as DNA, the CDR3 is TGTGCCAGCAGCGTTAACACACAGCGACGACTAGCGGGAGTAACGGATGAGCAGTTCTTC. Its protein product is CASSVNTQRRLAGVTDEQFF.

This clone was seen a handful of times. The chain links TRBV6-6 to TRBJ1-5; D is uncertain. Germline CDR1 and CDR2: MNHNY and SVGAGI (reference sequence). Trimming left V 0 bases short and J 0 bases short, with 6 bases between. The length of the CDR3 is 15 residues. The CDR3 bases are TGTGCCAGCAGTTACTCTCCTCATAGCAATCAGCCCCAGCATTTT. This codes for CASSYSPHSNQPQHF.

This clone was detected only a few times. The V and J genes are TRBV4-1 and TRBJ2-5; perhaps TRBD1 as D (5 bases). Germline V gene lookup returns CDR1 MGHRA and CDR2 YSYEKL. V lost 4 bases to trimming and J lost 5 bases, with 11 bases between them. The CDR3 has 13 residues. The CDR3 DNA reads TGCGCCAGCAGCCTTCAGGGTGAGGAGACCCAGTACTTC. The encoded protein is CASSLQGEETQYF.

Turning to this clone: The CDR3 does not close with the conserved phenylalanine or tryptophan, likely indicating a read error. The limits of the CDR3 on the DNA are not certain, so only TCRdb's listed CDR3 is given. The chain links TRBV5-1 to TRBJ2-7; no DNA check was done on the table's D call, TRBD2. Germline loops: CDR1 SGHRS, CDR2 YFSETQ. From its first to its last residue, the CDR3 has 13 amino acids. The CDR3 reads CASSLDGKTDGSI.